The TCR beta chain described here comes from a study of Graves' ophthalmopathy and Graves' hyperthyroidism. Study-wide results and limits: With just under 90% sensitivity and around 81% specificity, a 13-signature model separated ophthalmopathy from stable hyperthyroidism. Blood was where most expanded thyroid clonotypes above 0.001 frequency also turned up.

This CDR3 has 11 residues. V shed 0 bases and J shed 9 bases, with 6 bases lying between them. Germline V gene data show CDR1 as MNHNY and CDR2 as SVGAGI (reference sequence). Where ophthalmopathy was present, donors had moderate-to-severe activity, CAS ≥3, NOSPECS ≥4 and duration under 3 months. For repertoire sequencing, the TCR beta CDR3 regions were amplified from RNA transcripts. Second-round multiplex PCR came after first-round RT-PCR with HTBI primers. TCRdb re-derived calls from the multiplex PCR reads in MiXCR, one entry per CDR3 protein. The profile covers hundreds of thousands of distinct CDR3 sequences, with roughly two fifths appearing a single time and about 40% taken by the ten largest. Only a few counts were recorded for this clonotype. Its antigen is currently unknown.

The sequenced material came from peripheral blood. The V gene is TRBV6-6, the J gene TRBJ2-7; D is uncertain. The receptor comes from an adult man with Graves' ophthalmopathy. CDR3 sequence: CASSYSTLQYF. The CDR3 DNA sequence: TGTGCCAGCAGTTACTCGACCCTGCAGTACTTC.